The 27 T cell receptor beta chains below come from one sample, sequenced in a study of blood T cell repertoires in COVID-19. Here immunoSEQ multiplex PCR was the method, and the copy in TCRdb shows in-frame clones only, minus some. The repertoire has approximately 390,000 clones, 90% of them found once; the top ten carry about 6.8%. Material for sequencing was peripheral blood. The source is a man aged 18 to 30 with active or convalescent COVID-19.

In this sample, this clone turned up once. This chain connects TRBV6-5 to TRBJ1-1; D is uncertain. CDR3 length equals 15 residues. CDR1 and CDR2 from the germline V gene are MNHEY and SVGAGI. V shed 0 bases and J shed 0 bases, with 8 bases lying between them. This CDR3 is CASSYSGPMNTEAFF. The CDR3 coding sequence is TGTGCCAGCAGTTACTCTGGCCCGATGAACACTGAAGCTTTCTTT.

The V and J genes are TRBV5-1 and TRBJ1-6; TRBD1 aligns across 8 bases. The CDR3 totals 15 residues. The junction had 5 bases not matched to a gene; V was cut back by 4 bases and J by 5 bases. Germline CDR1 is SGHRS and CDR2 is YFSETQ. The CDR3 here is CASSLRTGNNSPLHF. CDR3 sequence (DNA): TGCGCCAGCAGCCTAAGGACAGGGAATAATTCACCCCTCCACTTT.

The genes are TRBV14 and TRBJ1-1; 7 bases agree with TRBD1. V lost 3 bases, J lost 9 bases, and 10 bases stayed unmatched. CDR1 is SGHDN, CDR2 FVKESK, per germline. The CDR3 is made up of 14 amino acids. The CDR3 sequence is CASSHEGASPKAFF. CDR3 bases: TGTGCCAGCAGCCATGAGGGGGCCTCACCGAAAGCTTTCTTT.

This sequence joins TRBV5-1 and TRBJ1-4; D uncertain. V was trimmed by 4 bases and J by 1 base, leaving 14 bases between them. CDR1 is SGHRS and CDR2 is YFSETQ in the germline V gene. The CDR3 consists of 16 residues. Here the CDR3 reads CASSRNRVGTNEKLFF. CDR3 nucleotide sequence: TGCGCCAGCAGCCGCAACCGGGTGGGAACTAATGAAAAACTGTTTTTT.

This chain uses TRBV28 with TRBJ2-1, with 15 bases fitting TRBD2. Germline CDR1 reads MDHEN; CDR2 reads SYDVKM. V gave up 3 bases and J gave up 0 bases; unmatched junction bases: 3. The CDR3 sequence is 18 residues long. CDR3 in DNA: TGTGCCAGCAGTTTTGGACTAGCGGGGGGGAGCTCCTACAATGAGCAGTTCTTC. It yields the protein CASSFGLAGGSSYNEQFF. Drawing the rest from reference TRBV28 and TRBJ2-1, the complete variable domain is DVKVTQSSRYLVKRTGEKVFLECVQDMDHENMFWYRQDPGLGLRLIYFSYDVKMKEKGDIPEGYSVSREKKERFSLILESASTNQTSMYLCASSFGLAGGSSYNEQFFGPGTRLTVL.

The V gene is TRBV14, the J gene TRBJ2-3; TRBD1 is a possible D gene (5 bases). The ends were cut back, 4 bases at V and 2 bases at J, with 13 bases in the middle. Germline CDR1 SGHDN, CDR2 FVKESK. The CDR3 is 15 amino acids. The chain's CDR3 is CASSLGVFHTDTQYF. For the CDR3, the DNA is TGTGCCAGCAGCCTAGGGGTTTTCCACACAGATACGCAGTATTTT.

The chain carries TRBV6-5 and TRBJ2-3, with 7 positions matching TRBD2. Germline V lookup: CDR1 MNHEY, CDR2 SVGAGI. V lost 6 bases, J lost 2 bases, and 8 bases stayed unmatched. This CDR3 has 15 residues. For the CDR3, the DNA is TGTGCCAGCAGCCGCGGGGGTACTTACACAGATACGCAGTATTTT. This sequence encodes CASSRGGTYTDTQYF.

CDR3 nucleotides: TGTGCCAGCAGCGTGCCCCCGCACGAGGCACGCCAGCCCCAGCATTTT. It translates to CASSVPPHEARQPQHF. The gene calls are TRBV5-5 and TRBJ1-5; D unclear. The CDR3 has 16 residues. Germline values: CDR1 SGHKS, CDR2 YYEKEE (reference sequence). V was clipped by 4 bases and J by 7 bases, with 21 bases between them.

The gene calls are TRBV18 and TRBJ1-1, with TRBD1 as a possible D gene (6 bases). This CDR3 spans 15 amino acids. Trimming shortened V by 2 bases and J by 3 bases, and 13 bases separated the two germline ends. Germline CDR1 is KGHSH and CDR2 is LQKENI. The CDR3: CASSPSGGADTEAFF. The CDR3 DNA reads TGTGCCAGCTCACCAAGCGGGGGCGCTGACACTGAAGCTTTCTTT.

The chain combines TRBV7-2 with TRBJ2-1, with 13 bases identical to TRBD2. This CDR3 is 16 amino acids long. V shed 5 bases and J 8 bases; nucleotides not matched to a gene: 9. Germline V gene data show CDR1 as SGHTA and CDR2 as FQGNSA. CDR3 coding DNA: TGTGCCAGCAGCACCACAACTAGCGGGGGGGCCTATGAGCAGTTCTTC. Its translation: CASSTTTSGGAYEQFF. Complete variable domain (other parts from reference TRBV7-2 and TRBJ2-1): GAGVSQSPSNKVTEKGKDVELRCDPISGHTALYWYRQSLGQGLEFLIYFQGNSAPDKSGLPSDRFSAERTGGSVSTLTIQRTQQEDSAVYLCASSTTTSGGAYEQFFGPGTRLTVL.

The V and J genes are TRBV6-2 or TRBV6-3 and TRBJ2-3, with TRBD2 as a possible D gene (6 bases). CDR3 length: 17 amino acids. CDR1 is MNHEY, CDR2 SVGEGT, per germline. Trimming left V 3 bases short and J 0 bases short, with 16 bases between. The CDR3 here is CASSYYGGGRSTDTQYF. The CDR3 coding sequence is TGTGCCAGCAGTTATTACGGGGGAGGACGTAGCACAGATACGCAGTATTTT.

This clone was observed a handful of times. The CDR3 bases are TGTGCCAGCAGCCAAGTGACGGAGTATAATTCACCCCTCCACTTT. It is translated as CASSQVTEYNSPLHF. The chain couples TRBV6-6 to TRBJ1-6; no firm D call. The germline gives CDR1 MNHNY, CDR2 SVGAGI (reference sequence). The V end was cut by 6 bases, the J end by 4 bases, with 13 bases between. The CDR3 totals 15 residues.

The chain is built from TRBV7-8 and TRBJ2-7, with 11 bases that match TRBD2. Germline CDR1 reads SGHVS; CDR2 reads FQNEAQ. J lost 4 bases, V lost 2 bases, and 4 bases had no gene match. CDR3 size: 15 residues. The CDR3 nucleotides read TGTGCCAGCAGCTTATCCGGGACTAGCGGTTACGAGCAGTACTTC. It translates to CASSLSGTSGYEQYF.

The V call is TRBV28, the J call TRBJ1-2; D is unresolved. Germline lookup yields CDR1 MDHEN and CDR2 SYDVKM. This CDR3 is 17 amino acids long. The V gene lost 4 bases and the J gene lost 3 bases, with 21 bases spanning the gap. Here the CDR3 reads CASSSPGRGFGDYGYTF. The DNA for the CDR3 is TGTGCCAGCAGTTCCCCTGGACGCGGCTTCGGGGACTATGGCTACACCTTC.

DNA of the CDR3: TGTGCCAGCAGCACTCGGACTAGCGGGGTCACAGATACGCAGTATTTT. The encoded protein is CASSTRTSGVTDTQYF. This chain joins TRBV3-1 (or the pseudogene TRBV3-2) and TRBJ2-3, with 12 positions matching TRBD2. CDR1 and CDR2 (germline): LGHDT, YNNKEL (reference sequence). The CDR3 contains 16 residues. Losses at the gene ends were 5 bases for V and 2 bases for J; bases not matched to a gene: 5.

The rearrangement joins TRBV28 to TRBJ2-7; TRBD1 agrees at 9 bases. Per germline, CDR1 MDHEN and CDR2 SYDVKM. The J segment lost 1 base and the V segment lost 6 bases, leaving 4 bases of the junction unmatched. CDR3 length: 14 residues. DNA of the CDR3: TGTGCCAGCAGGGGACAGGGATCATCCTACGAGCAGTACTTC. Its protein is CASRGQGSSYEQYF. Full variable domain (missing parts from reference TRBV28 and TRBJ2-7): DVKVTQSSRYLVKRTGEKVFLECVQDMDHENMFWYRQDPGLGLRLIYFSYDVKMKEKGDIPEGYSVSREKKERFSLILESASTNQTSMYLCASRGQGSSYEQYFGPGTRLTVT.

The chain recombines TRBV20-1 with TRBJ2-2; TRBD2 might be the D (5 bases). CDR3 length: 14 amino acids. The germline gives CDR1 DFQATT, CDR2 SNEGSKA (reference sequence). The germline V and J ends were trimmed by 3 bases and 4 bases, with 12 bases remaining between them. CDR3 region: CSASVRVSTGELFF. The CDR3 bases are TGCAGTGCTAGTGTGAGGGTTAGCACCGGGGAGCTGTTTTTT.

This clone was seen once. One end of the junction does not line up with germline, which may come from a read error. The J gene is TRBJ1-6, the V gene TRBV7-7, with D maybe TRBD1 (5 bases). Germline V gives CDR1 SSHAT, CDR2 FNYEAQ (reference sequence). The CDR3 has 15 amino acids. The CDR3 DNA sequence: TGTGCTAGCAGCACAGGAAACAATGATAATTCACCCCTCCACTTT. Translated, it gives CASSTGNNDNSPLHF.

The CDR3 protein is CASSYWLGDNEQFF. The CDR3 DNA reads as TGTGCCAGCAGTTATTGGTTAGGGGATAATGAGCAGTTCTTC. The gene calls are TRBV28 and TRBJ2-1; perhaps TRBD1 as D (5 bases). This CDR3 spans 14 amino acids. Germline assignment: CDR1 MDHEN and CDR2 SYDVKM. Trimming stripped 4 bases from V and 7 bases from J, with 14 bases between.

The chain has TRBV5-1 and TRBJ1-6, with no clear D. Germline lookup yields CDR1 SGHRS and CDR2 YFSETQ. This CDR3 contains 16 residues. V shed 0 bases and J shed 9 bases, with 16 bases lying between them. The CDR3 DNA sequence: TGCGCCAGCAGCTTGGGTCCCGGGGAGATAGGTTCACCCCTCCACTTT. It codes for CASSLGPGEIGSPLHF.

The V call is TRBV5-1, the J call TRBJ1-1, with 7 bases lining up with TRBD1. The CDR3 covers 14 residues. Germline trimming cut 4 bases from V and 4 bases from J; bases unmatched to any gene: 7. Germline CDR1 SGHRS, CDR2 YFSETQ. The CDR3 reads CASSAYTGATEAFF. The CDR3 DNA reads TGCGCCAGCAGCGCGTATACAGGGGCCACTGAAGCTTTCTTT.

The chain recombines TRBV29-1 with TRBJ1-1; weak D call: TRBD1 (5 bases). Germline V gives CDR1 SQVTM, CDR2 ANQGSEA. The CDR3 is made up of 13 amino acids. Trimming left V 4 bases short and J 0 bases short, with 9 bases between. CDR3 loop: CSVATEMNTEAFF. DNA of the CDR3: TGCAGCGTTGCGACAGAAATGAACACTGAAGCTTTCTTT.

CDR3 amino acids: CASSLSGTGPTEAFF. The DNA of the CDR3 is TGCGCCAGCAGCTTGTCTGGGACAGGACCCACTGAAGCTTTCTTT. The chain carries TRBV5-1 and TRBJ1-1; TRBD1 agrees at 8 bases. Germline CDR1 and CDR2: SGHRS and YFSETQ. The CDR3 has 15 amino acids. Trimming cost V 1 base and J 4 bases; bases outside gene matches: 6.

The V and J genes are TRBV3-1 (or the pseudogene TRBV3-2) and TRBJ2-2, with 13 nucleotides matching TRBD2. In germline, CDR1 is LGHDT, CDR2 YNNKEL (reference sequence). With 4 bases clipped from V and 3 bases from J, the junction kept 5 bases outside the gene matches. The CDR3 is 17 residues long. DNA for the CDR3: TGTGCCAGCAGCCCGGGACTAGCGGGGTTATACACCGGGGAGCTGTTTTTT. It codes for CASSPGLAGLYTGELFF.

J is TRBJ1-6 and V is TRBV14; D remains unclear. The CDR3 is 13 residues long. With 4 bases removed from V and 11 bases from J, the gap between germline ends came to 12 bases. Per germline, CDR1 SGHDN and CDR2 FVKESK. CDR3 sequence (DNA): TGTGCCAGCAGCCCGGTTCTGCAAGCACCCCTCCACTTT. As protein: CASSPVLQAPLHF.

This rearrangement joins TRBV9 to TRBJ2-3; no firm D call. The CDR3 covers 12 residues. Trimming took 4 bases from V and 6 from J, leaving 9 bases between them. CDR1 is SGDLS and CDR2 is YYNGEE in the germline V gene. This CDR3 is CASSPNYDTQYF. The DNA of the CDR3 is TGTGCCAGCAGCCCCAACTACGATACGCAGTATTTT. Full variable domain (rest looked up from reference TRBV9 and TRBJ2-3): DSGVTQTPKHLITATGQRVTLRCSPRSGDLSVYWYQQSLDQGLQFLIQYYNGEERAKGNILERFSAQQFPDLHSELNLSSLELGDSALYFCASSPNYDTQYFGPGTRLTVL.

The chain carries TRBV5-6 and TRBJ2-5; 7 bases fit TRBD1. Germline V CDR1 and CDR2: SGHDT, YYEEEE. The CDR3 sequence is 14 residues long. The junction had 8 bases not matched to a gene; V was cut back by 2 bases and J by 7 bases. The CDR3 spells CASSFTTGVGTQYF. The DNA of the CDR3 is TGTGCCAGCAGCTTCACTACAGGGGTTGGGACCCAGTACTTC.